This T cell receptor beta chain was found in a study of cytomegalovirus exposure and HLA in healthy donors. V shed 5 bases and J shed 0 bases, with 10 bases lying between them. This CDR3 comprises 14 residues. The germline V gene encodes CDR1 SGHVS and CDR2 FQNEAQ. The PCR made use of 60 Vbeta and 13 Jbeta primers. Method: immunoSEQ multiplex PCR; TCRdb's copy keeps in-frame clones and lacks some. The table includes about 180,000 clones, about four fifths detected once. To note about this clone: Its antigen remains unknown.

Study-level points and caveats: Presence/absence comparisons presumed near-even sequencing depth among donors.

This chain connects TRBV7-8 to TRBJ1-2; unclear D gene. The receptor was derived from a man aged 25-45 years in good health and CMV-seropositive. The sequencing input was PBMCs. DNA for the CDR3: TGTGCCAGCAGCAGCCGGGAAACTAACTATGGCTACACCTTC. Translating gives CASSSRETNYGYTF. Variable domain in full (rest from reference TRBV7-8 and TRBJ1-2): GAGVSQSPRYKVAKRGQDVALRCDPISGHVSLFWYQQALGQGPEFLTYFQNEAQLDKSGLPSDRFFAERPEGSVSTLKIQRTQQEDSAVYLCASSSRETNYGYTFGSGTRLTVV.